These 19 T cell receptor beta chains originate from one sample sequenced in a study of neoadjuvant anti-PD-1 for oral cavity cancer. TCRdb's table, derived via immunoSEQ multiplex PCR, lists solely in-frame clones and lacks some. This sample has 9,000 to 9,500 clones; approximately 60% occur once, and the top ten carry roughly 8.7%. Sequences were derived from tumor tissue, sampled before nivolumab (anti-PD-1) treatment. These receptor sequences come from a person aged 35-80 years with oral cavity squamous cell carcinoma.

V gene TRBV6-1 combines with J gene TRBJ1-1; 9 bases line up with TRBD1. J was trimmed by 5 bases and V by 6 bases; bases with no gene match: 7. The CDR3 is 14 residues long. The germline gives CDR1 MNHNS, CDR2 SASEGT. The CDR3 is CASRAGTGWTEAFF. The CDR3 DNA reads TGTGCCAGCAGGGCCGGGACAGGGTGGACTGAAGCTTTCTTT.

The CDR3, as DNA: TGTGCCAGCAGCCTCCGACCCGGAGGGGGGGGTTCCTACGAGCAGTACTTC. Its translation is CASSLRPGGGGSYEQYF. V is TRBV7-9 and J is TRBJ2-7; D possibly corresponds to TRBD2 (7 bases). V was pared by 5 bases and J by 1 base, with 21 bases between. CDR3 length: 17 residues. Germline loops: CDR1 SEHNR, CDR2 FQNEAQ (reference sequence).

The CDR3 nucleotides are TGCGCCAGCAGCCCCAATCAGCTTCGGACACCCAATTCACCCCTCCACTTT. Translating gives CASSPNQLRTPNSPLHF. The chain uses TRBV4-1 and TRBJ1-6; perhaps TRBD1 as D (5 bases). Germline loops: CDR1 MGHRA, CDR2 YSYEKL. Trimming cost V 4 bases and J 7 bases, with 20 bases left between them. The CDR3 runs to 17 residues.

CDR3 nucleotides: TGTGCCAGCAGGTTGGCAGGGAATTTCGGCAATCAGCCCCAGCATTTT. As protein: CASRLAGNFGNQPQHF. The chain uses TRBV28 and TRBJ1-5; a possible D gene is TRBD1 (5 bases). The ends were cut back, 6 bases at V and 2 bases at J, with 17 bases in the middle. The germline gives CDR1 MDHEN, CDR2 SYDVKM. The length of the CDR3 is 16 residues.

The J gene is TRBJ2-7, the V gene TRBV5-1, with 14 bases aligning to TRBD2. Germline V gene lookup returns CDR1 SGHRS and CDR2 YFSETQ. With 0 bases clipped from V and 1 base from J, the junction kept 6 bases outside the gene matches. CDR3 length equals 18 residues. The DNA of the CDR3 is TGCGCCAGCAGCTTGGACGGGACTAGCGGGGGCGTTTCCTACGAGCAGTACTTC. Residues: CASSLDGTSGGVSYEQYF.

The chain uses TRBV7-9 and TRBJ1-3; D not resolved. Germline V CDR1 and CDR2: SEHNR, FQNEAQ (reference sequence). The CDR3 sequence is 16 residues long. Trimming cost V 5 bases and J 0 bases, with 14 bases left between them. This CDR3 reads CASSRLTTSSGNTIYF. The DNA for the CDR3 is TGTGCCAGCAGCCGGCTGACTACTAGCTCTGGAAACACCATATATTTT.

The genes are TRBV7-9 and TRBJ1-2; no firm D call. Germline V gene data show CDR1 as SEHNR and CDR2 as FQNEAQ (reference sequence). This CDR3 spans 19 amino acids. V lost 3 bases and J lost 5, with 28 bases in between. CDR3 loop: CASSLEQGSSGSPAYGYTF. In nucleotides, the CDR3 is TGTGCCAGCAGCTTGGAGCAAGGGTCTTCAGGCAGCCCCGCTTATGGCTACACCTTC. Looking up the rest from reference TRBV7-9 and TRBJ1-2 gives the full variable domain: DTGVSQNPRHKITKRGQNVTFRCDPISEHNRLYWYRQTLGQGPEFLTYFQNEAQLEKSRLLSDRFSAERPKGSFSTLEIQRTEQGDSAMYLCASSLEQGSSGSPAYGYTFGSGTRLTVV.

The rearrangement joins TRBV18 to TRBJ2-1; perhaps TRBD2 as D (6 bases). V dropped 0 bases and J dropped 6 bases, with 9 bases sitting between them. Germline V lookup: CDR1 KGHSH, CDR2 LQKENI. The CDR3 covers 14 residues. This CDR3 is CASSPPYSGNEQFF. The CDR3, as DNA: TGTGCCAGCTCACCACCGTATAGCGGCAATGAGCAGTTCTTC.

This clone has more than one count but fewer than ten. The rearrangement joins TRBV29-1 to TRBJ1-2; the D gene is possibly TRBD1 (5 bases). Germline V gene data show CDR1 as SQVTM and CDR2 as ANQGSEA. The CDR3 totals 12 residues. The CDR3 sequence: CSDRDGVYGYTF. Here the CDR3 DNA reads TGCAGTGACCGGGACGGGGTCTATGGCTACACCTTC.

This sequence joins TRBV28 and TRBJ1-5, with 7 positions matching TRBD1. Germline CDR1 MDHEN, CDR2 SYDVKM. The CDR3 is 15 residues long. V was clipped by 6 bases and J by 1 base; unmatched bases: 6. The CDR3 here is CASRIDRVSNQPQHF. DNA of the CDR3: TGTGCCAGCAGGATCGACAGGGTGAGCAATCAGCCCCAGCATTTT.

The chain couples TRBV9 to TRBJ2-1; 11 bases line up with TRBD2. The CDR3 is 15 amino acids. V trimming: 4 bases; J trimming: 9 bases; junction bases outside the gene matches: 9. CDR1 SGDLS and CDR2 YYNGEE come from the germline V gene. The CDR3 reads CASSPRDSGGGEQFF. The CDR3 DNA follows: TGTGCCAGCAGCCCCCGCGATAGCGGGGGGGGTGAGCAGTTCTTC.

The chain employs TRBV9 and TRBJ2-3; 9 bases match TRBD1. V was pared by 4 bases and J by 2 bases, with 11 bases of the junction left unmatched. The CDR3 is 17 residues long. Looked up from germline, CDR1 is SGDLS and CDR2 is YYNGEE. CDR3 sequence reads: CASSPQIGQGPTDTQYF. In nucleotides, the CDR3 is TGTGCCAGCAGCCCTCAAATTGGACAGGGGCCCACAGATACGCAGTATTTT.

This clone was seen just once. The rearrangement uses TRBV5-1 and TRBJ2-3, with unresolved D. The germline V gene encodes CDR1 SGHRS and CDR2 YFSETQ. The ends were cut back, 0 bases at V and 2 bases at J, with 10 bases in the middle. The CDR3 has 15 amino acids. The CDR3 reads CASSLAARPTDTQYF. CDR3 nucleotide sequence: TGCGCCAGCAGCTTGGCGGCTAGGCCCACAGATACGCAGTATTTT.

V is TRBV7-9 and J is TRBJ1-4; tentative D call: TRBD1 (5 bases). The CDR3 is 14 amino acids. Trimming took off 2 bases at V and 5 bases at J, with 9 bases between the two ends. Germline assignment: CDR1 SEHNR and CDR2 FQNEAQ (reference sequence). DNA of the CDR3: TGTGCCAGCAGCTTATCGCGGGGGAATGAAAAACTGTTTTTT. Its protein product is CASSLSRGNEKLFF.

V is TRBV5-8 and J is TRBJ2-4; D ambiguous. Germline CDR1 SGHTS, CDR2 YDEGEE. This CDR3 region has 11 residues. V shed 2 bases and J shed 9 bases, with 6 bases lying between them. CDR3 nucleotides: TGTGCCAGCAGCTTTCCTCCCATTCAGTACTTC. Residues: CASSFPPIQYF.

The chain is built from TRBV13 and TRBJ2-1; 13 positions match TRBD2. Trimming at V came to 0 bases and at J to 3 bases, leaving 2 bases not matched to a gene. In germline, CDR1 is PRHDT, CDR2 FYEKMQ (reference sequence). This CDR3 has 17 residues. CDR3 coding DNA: TGTGCCAGCAGCTTAGGACTAGCGGGGGGGCTCTACAATGAGCAGTTCTTC. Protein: CASSLGLAGGLYNEQFF.

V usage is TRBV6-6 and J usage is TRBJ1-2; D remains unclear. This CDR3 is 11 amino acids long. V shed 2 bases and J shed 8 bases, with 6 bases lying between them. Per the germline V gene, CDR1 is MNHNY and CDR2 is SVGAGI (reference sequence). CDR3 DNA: TGTGCCAGCAGTTACAGCGAGGGCTACACCTTC. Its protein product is CASSYSEGYTF.

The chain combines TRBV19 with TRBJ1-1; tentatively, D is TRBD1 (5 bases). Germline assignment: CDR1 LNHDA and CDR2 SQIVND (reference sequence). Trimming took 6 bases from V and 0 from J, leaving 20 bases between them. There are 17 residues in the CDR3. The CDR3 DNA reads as TGTGCCAGTAGCCGGGGACGCAGAATAAACATGAACACTGAAGCTTTCTTT. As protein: CASSRGRRINMNTEAFF.

In DNA, the CDR3 is TGTGCCAGCAGTGTGTCTCTAGCGGGAGTTGGTTTTGAGCAGTTCTTC. Its protein product is CASSVSLAGVGFEQFF. This rearrangement joins TRBV6-1 to TRBJ2-1; 10 bases fit TRBD2. The length of the CDR3 is 16 residues. V was pared by 4 bases and J by 9 bases, with 12 bases of the junction left unmatched. CDR1 and CDR2 from the germline V gene are MNHNS and SASEGT.